These T cell receptor beta chains were read from a single sample in a study of shared clonotypes between healthy human individuals. Clones were read by immunoSEQ multiplex PCR, and TCRdb kept only the in-frame ones, dropping some. This table holds around 700,000 clones, about three quarters found once. The specimen was memory CD4+ T cells sorted from blood. All receptors derive from a woman aged 25 to 39 in good health. CDR3s include the opening cysteine and the closing phenylalanine or tryptophan. The order of the fields is D gene, clone size, V gene, J gene, CDR3 protein, CDR3 DNA. The D gene is left open where the match is weak. Clone size, where shown, is once, few, many, or a class for clones that have expanded.

D gene: -; clone size: -; V gene: TRBV28; J gene: TRBJ2-7; CDR3 protein: CASSPPGVINEQYF; CDR3 DNA: TGTGCCAGCAGCCCCCCAGGCGTAATCAACGAGCAGTACTTC
D gene: -; clone size: -; V gene: TRBV27; J gene: TRBJ1-1; CDR3 protein: CASRSPGEGTEAFF; CDR3 DNA: TGTGCCAGCAGATCGCCGGGGGAAGGGACTGAAGCTTTCTTT
D gene: TRBD2; clone size: once; V gene: TRBV7-2; J gene: TRBJ2-7; CDR3 protein: CASSWTSGRVSYEQYF; CDR3 DNA: TGTGCCAGCAGCTGGACTAGCGGGAGGGTGTCCTACGAGCAGTACTTC
D gene: TRBD2; clone size: -; V gene: TRBV27; J gene: TRBJ2-5; CDR3 protein: CASSSLIGGSWKTQYF; CDR3 DNA: TGTGCCAGCAGTTCCCTTATTGGCGGGAGTTGGAAGACCCAGTACTTC
D gene: TRBD1; clone size: -; V gene: TRBV2; J gene: TRBJ2-7; CDR3 protein: CASSEAGGLGEQYF; CDR3 DNA: TGTGCCAGCAGTGAGGCAGGGGGTCTCGGCGAGCAGTACTTC
D gene: -; clone size: -; V gene: TRBV9; J gene: TRBJ2-2; CDR3 protein: CASSMGQPNTGELFF; CDR3 DNA: TGTGCCAGCAGCATGGGACAACCGAACACCGGGGAGCTGTTTTTT
D gene: TRBD1; clone size: -; V gene: TRBV28; J gene: TRBJ1-2; CDR3 protein: CASSRQGNYGYTF; CDR3 DNA: TGTGCCAGCAGTAGACAGGGGAACTATGGCTACACCTTC
D gene: -; clone size: -; V gene: TRBV15; J gene: TRBJ2-5; CDR3 protein: CATSARGPGTQYF; CDR3 DNA: TGTGCCACCAGCGCCCGGGGGCCTGGGACCCAGTACTTC
D gene: TRBD1; clone size: -; V gene: TRBV5-1; J gene: TRBJ2-3; CDR3 protein: CASSLTGASTDTQYF; CDR3 DNA: TGCGCCAGCAGCTTGACAGGGGCTAGCACAGATACGCAGTATTTT
D gene: TRBD1; clone size: -; V gene: TRBV19; J gene: TRBJ1-5; CDR3 protein: CASSDRDRFGQPQHF; CDR3 DNA: TGTGCCAGTTCAGACCGGGACAGGTTCGGTCAGCCCCAGCATTTT
D gene: -; clone size: -; V gene: TRBV10-3; J gene: TRBJ1-3; CDR3 protein: CAITGQLSSGNTIYF; CDR3 DNA: TGTGCCATCACCGGACAGTTAAGCTCTGGAAACACCATATATTTT
D gene: -; clone size: -; V gene: TRBV28; J gene: TRBJ1-4; CDR3 protein: CASSSPGSNEKLFF; CDR3 DNA: TGTGCCAGCAGTTCTCCGGGTAGTAATGAAAAACTGTTTTTT
D gene: -; clone size: -; V gene: TRBV11-3; J gene: TRBJ2-6; CDR3 protein: CASSQNSHGESGANVLTF; CDR3 DNA: TGTGCCAGCAGCCAAAACAGTCACGGGGAATCTGGGGCCAACGTCCTGACTTTC
D gene: -; clone size: -; V gene: TRBV4-2; J gene: TRBJ2-6; CDR3 protein: CASSQDGPRGSAGANVLTF; CDR3 DNA: TGTGCCAGCAGCCAAGATGGGCCCAGGGGATCTGCTGGGGCCAACGTCCTGACTTTC
D gene: TRBD1; clone size: few; V gene: TRBV5-1; J gene: TRBJ2-7; CDR3 protein: CASSAGTGSTEQYF; CDR3 DNA: TGCGCCAGCAGCGCCGGGACAGGAAGCACCGAGCAGTACTTC
D gene: -; clone size: -; V gene: TRBV6-5; J gene: TRBJ1-2; CDR3 protein: CASRPQGTINYGYTF; CDR3 DNA: TGTGCCAGCAGACCCCAGGGTACTATCAACTATGGCTACACCTTC
D gene: TRBD2; clone size: -; V gene: TRBV27; J gene: TRBJ2-3; CDR3 protein: CASTTTSATFGTQYF; CDR3 DNA: TGTGCCAGCACGACAACTAGCGCAACGTTCGGTACGCAGTATTTT
D gene: -; clone size: -; V gene: TRBV19; J gene: TRBJ1-4; CDR3 protein: CASSAWGIDEKLFF; CDR3 DNA: TGTGCCAGTAGTGCCTGGGGGATTGATGAAAAACTGTTTTTT
D gene: -; clone size: -; V gene: TRBV7-8; J gene: TRBJ2-3; CDR3 protein: CASSETDTQYF; CDR3 DNA: TGTGCCAGCAGCGAGACAGATACGCAGTATTTT
D gene: -; clone size: -; V gene: TRBV28; J gene: TRBJ1-4; CDR3 protein: CASSSRDIGGKLFF; CDR3 DNA: TGTGCCAGCAGTTCGAGGGACATCGGAGGAAAACTGTTTTTT
D gene: TRBD2; clone size: -; V gene: TRBV7-2; J gene: TRBJ2-5; CDR3 protein: CASSQSGRAGETQYF; CDR3 DNA: TGTGCCAGCAGCCAGAGCGGGAGGGCGGGAGAGACCCAGTACTTC
D gene: -; clone size: few; V gene: TRBV5-1; J gene: TRBJ2-5; CDR3 protein: CASSVGDVETQYF; CDR3 DNA: TGCGCCAGCAGCGTGGGAGACGTAGAGACCCAGTACTTC